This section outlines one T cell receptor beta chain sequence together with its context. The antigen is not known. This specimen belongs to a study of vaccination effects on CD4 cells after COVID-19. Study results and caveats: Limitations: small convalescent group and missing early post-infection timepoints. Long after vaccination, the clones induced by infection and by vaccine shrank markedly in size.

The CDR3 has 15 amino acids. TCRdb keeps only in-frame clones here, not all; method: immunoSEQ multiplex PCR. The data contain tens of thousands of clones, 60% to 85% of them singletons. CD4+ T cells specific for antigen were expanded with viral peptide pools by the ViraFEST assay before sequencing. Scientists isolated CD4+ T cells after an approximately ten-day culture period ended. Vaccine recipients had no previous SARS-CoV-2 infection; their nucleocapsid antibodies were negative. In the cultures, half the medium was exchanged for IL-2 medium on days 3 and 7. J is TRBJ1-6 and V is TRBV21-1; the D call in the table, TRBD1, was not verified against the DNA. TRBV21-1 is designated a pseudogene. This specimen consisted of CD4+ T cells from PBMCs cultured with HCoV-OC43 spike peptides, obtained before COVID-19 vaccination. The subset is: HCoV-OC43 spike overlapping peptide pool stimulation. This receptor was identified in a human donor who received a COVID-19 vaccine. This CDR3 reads CASSKRQGDNSPLHF. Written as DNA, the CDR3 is TGTGCCAGCAGCAAAAGACAGGGAGATAATTCACCCCTCCACTTT.